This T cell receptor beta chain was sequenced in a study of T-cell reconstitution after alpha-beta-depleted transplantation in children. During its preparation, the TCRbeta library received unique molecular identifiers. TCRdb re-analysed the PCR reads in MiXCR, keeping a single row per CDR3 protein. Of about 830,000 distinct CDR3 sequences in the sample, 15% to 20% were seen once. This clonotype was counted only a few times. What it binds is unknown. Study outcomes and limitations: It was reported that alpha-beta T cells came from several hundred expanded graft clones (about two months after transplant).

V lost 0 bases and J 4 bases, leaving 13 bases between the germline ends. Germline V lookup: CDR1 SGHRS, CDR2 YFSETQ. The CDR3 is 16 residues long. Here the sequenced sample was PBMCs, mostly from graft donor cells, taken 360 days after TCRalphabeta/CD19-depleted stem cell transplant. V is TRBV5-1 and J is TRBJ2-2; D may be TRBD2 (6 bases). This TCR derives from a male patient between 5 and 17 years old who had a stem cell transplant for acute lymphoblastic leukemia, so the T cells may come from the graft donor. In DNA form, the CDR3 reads TGCGCCAGCAGCTTGGGTGCGGGACTGGGCACCGGGGAGCTGTTTTTT. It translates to CASSLGAGLGTGELFF.